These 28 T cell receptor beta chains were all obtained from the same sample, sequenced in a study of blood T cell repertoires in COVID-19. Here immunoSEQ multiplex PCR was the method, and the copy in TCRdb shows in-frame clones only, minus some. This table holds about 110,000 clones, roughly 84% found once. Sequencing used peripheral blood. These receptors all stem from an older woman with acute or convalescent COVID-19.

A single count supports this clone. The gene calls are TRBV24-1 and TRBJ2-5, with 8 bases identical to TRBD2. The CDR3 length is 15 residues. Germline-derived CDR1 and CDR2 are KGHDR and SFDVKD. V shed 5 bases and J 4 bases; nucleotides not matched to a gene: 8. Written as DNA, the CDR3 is TGTGCCACCAGTGCCCAAAGCGGGGGCGGAGAGACCCAGTACTTC. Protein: CATSAQSGGGETQYF.

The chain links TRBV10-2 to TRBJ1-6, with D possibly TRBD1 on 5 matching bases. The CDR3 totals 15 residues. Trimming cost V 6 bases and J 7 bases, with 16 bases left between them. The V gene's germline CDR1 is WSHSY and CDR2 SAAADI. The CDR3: CASRETGTENSPLHF. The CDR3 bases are TGCGCCAGCAGAGAAACCGGGACTGAGAATTCACCCCTCCACTTT.

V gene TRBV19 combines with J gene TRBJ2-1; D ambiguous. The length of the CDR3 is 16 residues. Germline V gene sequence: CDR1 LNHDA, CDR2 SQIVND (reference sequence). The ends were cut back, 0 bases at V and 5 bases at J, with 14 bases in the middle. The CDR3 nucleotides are TGTGCCAGTAGTATAGACCCGGGTCTCAAGGACAATGAGCAGTTCTTC. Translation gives CASSIDPGLKDNEQFF.

The CDR3 loop reads CASSSGTSGRADEQFF. DNA of the CDR3: TGTGCCAGCAGCTCCGGGACTAGCGGGAGGGCAGATGAGCAGTTCTTC. The rearrangement joins TRBV11-2 to TRBJ2-1, with TRBD2 identical over 16 bases. V lost 4 bases and J lost 8; bases outside the gene matches: 5. The CDR3 length is 16 residues. CDR1 and CDR2 from the germline V gene are SGHAT and FQNNGV.

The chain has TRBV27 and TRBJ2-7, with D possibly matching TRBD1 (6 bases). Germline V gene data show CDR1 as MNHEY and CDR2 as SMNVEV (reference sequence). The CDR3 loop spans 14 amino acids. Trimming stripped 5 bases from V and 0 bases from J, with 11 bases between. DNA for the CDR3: TGTGCCAGCAGTAATACAGGGCCCTCCTACGAGCAGTACTTC. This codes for CASSNTGPSYEQYF.

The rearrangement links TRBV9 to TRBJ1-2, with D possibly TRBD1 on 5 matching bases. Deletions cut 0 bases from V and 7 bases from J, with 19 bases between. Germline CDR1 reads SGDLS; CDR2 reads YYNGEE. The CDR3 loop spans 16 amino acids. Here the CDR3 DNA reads TGTGCCAGCAGCGTAGATAGGGCAGGGCTATCATTTGGCTACACCTTC. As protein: CASSVDRAGLSFGYTF.

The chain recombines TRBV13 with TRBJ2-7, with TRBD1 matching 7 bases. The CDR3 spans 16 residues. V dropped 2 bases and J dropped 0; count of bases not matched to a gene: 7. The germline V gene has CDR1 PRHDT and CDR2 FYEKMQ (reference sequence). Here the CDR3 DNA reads TGTGCCAGCAGCTTATCGACAGGGATGAGCTCCTACGAGCAGTACTTC. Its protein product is CASSLSTGMSSYEQYF. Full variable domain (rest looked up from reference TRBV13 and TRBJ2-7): AAGVIQSPRHLIKEKRETATLKCYPIPRHDTVYWYQQGPGQDPQFLISFYEKMQSDKGSIPDRFSAQQFSDYHSELNMSSLELGDSALYFCASSLSTGMSSYEQYFGPGTRLTVT.

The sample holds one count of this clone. CDR3 amino acids: CASSIQGANTGELFF. In DNA, the CDR3 is TGCGCCAGCAGCATACAGGGAGCGAACACCGGGGAGCTGTTTTTT. The rearrangement links TRBV5-1 to TRBJ2-2, with D possibly being TRBD1 (6 bases). The CDR3 has 15 amino acids. From germline, CDR1 is SGHRS and CDR2 YFSETQ. V was pared by 4 bases and J by 0 bases, with 10 bases between.

This CDR3 reads CASSPSRGAGLEQYF. The DNA for the CDR3 is TGTGCCAGCTCACCATCCAGGGGGGCCGGTCTCGAGCAGTACTTC. The chain joins TRBV18 to TRBJ2-7; TRBD1 might be the D (7 bases). Germline loops: CDR1 KGHSH, CDR2 LQKENI. CDR3 length: 15 amino acids. V gave up 2 bases and J gave up 6 bases, with 17 bases separating them.

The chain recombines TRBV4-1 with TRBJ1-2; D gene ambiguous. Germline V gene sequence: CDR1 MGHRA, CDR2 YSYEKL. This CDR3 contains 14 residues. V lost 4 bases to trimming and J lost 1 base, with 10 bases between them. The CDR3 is CASSRPTDNYGYTF. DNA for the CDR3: TGCGCCAGCAGCCGCCCGACTGATAACTATGGCTACACCTTC.

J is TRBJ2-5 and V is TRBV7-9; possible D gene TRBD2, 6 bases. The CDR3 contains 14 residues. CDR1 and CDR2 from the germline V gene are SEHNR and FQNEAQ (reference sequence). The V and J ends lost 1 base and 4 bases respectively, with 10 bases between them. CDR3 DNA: TGTGCCAGCAGCTTAGGACTAGGGAGAGAGACCCAGTACTTC. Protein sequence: CASSLGLGRETQYF.

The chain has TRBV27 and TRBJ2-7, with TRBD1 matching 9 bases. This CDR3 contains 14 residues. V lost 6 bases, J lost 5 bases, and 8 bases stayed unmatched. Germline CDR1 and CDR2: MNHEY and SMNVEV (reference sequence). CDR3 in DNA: TGTGCCAGCAGCCGAAACAGGGGGCGGAACGAGCAGTACTTC. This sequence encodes CASSRNRGRNEQYF.

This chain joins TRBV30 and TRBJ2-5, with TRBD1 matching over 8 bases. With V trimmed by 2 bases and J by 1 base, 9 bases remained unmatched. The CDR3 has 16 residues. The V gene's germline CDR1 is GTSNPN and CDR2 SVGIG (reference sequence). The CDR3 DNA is TGTGCCTGGAGTTTTGGGGTCAGGGGGCCCCAAGAGACCCAGTACTTC. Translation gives CAWSFGVRGPQETQYF.

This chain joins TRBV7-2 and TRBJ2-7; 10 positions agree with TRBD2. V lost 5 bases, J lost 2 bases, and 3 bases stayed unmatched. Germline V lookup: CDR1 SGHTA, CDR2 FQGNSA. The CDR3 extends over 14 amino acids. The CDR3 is CASSISGGTYEQYF. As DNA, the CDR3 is TGTGCCAGCAGCATTAGCGGGGGGACCTACGAGCAGTACTTC.

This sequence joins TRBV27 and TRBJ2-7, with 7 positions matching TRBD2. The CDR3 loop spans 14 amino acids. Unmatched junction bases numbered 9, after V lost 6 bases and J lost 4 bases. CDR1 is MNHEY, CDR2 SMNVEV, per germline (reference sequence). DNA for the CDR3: TGTGCCAGCAGACCGGGCCTAGCGGCTTACGAGCAGTACTTC. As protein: CASRPGLAAYEQYF.

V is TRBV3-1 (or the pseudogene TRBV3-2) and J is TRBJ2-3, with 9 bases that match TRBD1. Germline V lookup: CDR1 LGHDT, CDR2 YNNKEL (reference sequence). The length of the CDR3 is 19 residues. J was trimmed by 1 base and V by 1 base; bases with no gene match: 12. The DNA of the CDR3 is TGTGCCAGCAGCCAAGGGACAGGGGTTGGGGACTCGGGCACAGATACGCAGTATTTT. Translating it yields CASSQGTGVGDSGTDTQYF.

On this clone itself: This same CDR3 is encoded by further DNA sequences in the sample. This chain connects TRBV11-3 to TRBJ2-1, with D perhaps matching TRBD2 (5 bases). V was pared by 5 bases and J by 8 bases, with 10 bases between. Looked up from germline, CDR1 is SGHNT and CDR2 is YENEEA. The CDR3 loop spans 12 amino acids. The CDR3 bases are TGTGCCAGCAGCGGAAGCGGCCATGAGCAGTTCTTC. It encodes CASSGSGHEQFF.

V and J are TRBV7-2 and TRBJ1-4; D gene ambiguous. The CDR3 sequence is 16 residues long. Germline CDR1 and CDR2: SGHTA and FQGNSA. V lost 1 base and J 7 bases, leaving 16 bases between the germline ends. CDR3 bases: TGTGCCAGCAGCTTAGAGGCGGCAGTCTCTGGTGAAAAACTGTTTTTT. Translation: CASSLEAAVSGEKLFF.

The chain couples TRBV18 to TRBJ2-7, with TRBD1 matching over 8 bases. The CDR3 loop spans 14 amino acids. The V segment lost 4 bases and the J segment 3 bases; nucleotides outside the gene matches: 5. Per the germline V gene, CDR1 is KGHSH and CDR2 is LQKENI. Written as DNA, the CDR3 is TGTGCCAGCTCACAGGACAGGGACGACTACGAGCAGTACTTC. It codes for CASSQDRDDYEQYF.

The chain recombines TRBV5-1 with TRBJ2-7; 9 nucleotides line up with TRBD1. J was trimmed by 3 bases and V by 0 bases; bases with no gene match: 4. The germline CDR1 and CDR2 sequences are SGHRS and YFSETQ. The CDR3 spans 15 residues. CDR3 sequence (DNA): TGCGCCAGCAGCTTGGCCCCGACAGGGGGCTACGAGCAGTACTTC. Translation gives CASSLAPTGGYEQYF.

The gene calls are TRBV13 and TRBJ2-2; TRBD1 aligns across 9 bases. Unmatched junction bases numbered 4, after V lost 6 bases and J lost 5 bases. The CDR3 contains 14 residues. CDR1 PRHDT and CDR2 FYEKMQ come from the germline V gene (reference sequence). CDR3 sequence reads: CASRGQGWTGELFF. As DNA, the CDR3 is TGTGCCAGCAGAGGACAGGGGTGGACCGGGGAGCTGTTTTTT. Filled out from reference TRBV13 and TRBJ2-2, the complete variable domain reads AAGVIQSPRHLIKEKRETATLKCYPIPRHDTVYWYQQGPGQDPQFLISFYEKMQSDKGSIPDRFSAQQFSDYHSELNMSSLELGDSALYFCASRGQGWTGELFFGEGSRLTVL.

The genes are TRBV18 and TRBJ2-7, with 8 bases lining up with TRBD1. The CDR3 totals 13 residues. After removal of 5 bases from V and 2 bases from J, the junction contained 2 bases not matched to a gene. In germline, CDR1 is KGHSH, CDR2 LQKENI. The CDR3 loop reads CASSADRAYEQYF. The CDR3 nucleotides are TGTGCCAGCTCAGCGGACAGGGCCTACGAGCAGTACTTC.

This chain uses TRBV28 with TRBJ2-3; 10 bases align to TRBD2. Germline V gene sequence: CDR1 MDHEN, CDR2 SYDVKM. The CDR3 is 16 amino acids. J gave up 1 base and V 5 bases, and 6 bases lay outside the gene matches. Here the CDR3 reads CASSPLAGVGTDTQYF. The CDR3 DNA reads TGTGCCAGCAGTCCTCTAGCGGGAGTTGGCACAGATACGCAGTATTTT.

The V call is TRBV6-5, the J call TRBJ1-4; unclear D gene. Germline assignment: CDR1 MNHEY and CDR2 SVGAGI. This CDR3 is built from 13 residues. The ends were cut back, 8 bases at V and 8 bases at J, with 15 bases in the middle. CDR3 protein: CASSLEWAEKLFF. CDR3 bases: TGTGCCAGCTCACTGGAATGGGCGGAAAAACTGTTTTTT.

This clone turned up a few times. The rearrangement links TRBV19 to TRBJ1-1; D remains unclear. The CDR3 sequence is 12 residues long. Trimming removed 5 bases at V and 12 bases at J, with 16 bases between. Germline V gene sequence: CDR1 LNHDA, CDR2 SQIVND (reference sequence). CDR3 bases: TGTGCCAGTAGTCTCTTGGGAGGGTGGACTTTCTTT. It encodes CASSLLGGWTFF.

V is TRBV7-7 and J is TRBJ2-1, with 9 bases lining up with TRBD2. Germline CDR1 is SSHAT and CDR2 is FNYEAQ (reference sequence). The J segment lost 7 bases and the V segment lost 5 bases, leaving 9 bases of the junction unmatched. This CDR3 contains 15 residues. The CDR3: CASSPRVAGENEQFF. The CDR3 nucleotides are TGTGCCAGCAGCCCCCGGGTAGCGGGGGAGAATGAGCAGTTCTTC.

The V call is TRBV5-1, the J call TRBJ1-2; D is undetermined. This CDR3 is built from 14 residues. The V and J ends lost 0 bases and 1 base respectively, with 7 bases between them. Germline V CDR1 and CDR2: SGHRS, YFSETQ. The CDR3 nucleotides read TGCGCCAGCAGCTTGGGAGGGAATAACTATGGCTACACCTTC. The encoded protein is CASSLGGNNYGYTF.

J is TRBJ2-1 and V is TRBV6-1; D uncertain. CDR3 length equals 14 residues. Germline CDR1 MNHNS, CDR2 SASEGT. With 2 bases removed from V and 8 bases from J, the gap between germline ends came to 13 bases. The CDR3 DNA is TGTGCCAGCAGTGAAAGTATCGGAGTCCATGAGCAGTTCTTC. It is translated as CASSESIGVHEQFF.